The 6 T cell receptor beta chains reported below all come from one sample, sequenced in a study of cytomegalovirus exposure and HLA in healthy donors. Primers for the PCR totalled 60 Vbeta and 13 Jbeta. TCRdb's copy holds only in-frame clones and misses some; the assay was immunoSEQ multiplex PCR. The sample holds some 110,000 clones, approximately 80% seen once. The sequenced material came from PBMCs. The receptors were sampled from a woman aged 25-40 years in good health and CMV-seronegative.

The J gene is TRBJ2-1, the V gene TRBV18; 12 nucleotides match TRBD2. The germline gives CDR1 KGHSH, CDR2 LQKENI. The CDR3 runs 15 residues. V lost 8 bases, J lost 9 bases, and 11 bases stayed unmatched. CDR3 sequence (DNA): TGTGCCAGCCATCCCCCTAGCGGGGGGGCAGGTGAGCAGTTCTTC. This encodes CASHPPSGGAGEQFF.

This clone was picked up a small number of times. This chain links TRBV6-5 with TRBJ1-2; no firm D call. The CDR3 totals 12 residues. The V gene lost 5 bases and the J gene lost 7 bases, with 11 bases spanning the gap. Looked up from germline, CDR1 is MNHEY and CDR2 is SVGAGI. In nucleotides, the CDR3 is TGTGCCAGCAGTAACGGAGCCGCTGGCTACACCTTC. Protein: CASSNGAAGYTF.

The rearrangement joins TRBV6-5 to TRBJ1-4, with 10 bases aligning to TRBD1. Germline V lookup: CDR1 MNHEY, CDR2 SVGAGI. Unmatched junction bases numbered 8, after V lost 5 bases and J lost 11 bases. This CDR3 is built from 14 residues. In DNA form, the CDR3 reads TGTGCCAGCAGTCGTGACAGGGGGCTCGTGAAACTGTTTTTT. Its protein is CASSRDRGLVKLFF.

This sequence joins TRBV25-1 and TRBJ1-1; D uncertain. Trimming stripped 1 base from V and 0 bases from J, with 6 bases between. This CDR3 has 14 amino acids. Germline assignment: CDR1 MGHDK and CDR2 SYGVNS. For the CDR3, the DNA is TGTGCCAGCAGTGAATTCGGGATGAACACTGAAGCTTTCTTT. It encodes CASSEFGMNTEAFF.

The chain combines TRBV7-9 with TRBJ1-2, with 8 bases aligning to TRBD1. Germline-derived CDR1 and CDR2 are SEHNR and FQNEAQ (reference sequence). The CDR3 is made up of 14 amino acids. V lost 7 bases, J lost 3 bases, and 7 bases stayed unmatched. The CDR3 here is CASTLGQGDYGYTF. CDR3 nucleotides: TGTGCCAGCACCCTCGGACAGGGAGACTATGGCTACACCTTC.

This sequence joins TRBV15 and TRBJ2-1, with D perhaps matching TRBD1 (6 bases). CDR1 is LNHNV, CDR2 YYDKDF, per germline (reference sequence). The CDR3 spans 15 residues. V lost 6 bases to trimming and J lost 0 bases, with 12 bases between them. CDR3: CATRRDTNSYNEQFF. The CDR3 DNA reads TGTGCCACCAGGAGGGACACCAACTCCTACAATGAGCAGTTCTTC.